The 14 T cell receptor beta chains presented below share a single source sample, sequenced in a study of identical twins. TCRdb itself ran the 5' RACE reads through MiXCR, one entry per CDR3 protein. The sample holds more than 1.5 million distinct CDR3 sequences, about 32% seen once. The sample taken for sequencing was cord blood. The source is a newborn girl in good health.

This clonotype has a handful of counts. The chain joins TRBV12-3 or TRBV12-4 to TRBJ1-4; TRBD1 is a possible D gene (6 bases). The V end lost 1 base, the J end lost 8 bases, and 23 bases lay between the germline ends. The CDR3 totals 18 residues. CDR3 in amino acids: CASSLEGGGGGIEEKLFF. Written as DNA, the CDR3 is TGTGCCAGCAGTTTAGAGGGGGGAGGGGGGGGGATCGAAGAAAAACTGTTTTTT.

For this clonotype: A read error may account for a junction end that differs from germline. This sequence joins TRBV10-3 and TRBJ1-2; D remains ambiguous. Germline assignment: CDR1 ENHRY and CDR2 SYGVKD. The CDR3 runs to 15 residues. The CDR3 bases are TGTGCCATCAGTGAGTCCGACATACCTAACTATGGCTGCACCTTC. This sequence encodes CAISESDIPNYGCTF.

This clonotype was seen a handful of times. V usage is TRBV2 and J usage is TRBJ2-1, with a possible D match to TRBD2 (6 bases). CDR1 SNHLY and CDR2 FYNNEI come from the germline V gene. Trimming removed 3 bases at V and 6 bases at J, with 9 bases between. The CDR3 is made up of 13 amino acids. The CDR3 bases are TGTGCCAGCAGTGAGAGTAGCGGCAATGAGCAGTTCTTC. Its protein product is CASSESSGNEQFF.

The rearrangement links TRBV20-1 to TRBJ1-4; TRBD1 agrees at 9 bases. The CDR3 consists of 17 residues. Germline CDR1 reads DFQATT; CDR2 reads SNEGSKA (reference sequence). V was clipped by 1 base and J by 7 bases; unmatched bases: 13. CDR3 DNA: TGCAGTGCTAGAGGGGGCGCCTGGACAGGGGAATTTGAAAAACTGTTTTTT. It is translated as CSARGGAWTGEFEKLFF.

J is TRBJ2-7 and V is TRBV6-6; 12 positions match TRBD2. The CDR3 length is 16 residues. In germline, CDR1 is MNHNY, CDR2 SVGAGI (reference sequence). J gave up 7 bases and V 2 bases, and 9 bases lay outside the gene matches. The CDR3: CASSYGLAGIDNEQYF. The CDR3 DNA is TGTGCCAGCAGTTACGGACTAGCGGGGATCGACAATGAGCAGTACTTC.

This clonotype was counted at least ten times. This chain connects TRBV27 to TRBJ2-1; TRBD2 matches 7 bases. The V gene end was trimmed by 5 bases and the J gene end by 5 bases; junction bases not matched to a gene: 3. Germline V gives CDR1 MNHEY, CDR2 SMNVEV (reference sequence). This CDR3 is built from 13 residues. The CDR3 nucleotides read TGTGCCAGCAGTCCGGGACTAAACAATGAGCAGTTCTTC. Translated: CASSPGLNNEQFF.

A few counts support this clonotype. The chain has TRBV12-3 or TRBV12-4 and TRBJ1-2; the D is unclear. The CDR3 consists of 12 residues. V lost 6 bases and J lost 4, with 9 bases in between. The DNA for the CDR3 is TGTGCCAGCAGCTTCTCGACCTATGGCTACACCTTC. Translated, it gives CASSFSTYGYTF.

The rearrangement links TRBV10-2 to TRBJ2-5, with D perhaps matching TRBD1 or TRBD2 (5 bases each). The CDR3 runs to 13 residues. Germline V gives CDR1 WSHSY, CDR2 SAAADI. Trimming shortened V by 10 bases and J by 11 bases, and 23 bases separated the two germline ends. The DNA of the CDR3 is TGCGCCATCAGGGACCCCGGCAAGAATGAGCAGTACTTC. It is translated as CAIRDPGKNEQYF.

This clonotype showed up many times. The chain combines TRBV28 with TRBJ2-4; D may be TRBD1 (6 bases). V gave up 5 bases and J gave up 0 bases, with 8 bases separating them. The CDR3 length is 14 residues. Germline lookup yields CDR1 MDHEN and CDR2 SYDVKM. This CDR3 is CASSVQGAKNIQYF. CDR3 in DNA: TGTGCCAGCAGTGTACAGGGAGCCAAAAACATTCAGTACTTC.

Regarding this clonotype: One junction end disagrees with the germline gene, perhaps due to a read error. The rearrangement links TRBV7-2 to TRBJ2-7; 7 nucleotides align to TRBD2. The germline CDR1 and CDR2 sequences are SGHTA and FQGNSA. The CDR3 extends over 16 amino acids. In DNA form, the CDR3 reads TGTGCCAGCACCTTAATTAGCGGGCACTCCTACAATGAGCAGTACTTC. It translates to CASTLISGHSYNEQYF.

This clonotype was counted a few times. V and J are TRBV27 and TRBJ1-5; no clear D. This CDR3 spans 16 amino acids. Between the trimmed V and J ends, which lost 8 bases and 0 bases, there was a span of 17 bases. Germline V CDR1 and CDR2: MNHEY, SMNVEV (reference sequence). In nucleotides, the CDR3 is TGTGCCAGCGCACAGCTCCACACTTATAGCAATCAGCCCCAGCATTTT. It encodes CASAQLHTYSNQPQHF.

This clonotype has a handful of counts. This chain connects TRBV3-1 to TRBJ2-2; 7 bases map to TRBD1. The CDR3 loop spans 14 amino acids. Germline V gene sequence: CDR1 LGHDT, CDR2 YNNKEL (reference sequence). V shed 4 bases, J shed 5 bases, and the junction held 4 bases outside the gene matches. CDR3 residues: CASSLRGPTGELFF. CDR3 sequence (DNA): TGTGCCAGCAGCCTAAGGGGGCCTACCGGGGAGCTGTTTTTT.

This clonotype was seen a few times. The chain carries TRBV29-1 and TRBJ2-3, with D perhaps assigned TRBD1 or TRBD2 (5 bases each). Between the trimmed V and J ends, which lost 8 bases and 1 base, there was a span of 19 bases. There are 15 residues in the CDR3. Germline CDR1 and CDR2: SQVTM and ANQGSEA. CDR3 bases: TGCAGCTTACTTGGGACCTTCTCGGGCACAGATACGCAGTATTTT. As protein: CSLLGTFSGTDTQYF.

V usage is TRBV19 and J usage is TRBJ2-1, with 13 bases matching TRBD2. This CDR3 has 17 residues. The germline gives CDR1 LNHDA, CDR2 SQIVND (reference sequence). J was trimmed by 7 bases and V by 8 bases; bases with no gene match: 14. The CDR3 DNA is TGTGCCAGTTGCCCCGGGACTAGCGGGATCCAAGGGAATGAGCAGTTCTTC. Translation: CASCPGTSGIQGNEQFF.